These 32 T cell receptor beta chains came from one sample sequenced in a study of T cells in Graves' hyperthyroidism and ophthalmopathy. Amplified TCR beta CDR3 regions came from RNA transcripts. Initially, a first-round RT-PCR of the TCR CDR3 employed the HTBI primer set. Via MiXCR, TCRdb re-called the multiplex PCR reads, giving one row per CDR3 protein. The table includes roughly 700,000 distinct CDR3 sequences, approximately 15% detected once. Sequencing was performed on blood. These receptors originate from a woman younger than 30 with Graves' hyperthyroidism.

This clonotype has just a few counts. The chain carries TRBV6-1 and TRBJ2-1, with TRBD1 matching over 8 bases. The CDR3 has 14 residues. V shed 6 bases and J 4 bases; nucleotides not matched to a gene: 5. Looked up from germline, CDR1 is MNHNS and CDR2 is SASEGT. The CDR3 DNA sequence: TGTGCCAGCAGGGCCGACAGGGGATACAATGAGCAGTTCTTC. Translated: CASRADRGYNEQFF.

This clonotype was counted many times. The chain links TRBV18 to TRBJ2-5, with 7 nucleotides matching TRBD1. The germline CDR1 and CDR2 sequences are KGHSH and LQKENI. This CDR3 comprises 13 residues. V dropped 4 bases and J dropped 3; count of bases not matched to a gene: 2. For the CDR3, the DNA is TGTGCCAGCTCACTCGGACAGGAAGAGACCCAGTACTTC. Protein product: CASSLGQEETQYF.

The chain joins TRBV6-1 to TRBJ2-7; the D gene is possibly TRBD2 (5 bases). V gave up 1 base and J gave up 2 bases, with 12 bases separating them. The CDR3 runs 15 residues. The germline V gene has CDR1 MNHNS and CDR2 SASEGT. As DNA, the CDR3 is TGTGCCAGCAGTGAAGGTCGAGCGGCCACCTACGAGCAGTACTTC. Translating it yields CASSEGRAATYEQYF.

The table lists this clonotype with a few counts. The chain is built from TRBV9 and TRBJ1-1; possible D gene TRBD1, 6 bases. CDR3 length: 16 residues. V shed 4 bases and J shed 0 bases, with 16 bases lying between them. Germline V gene lookup returns CDR1 SGDLS and CDR2 YYNGEE. DNA for the CDR3: TGTGCCAGCAGCCCAGAGTTGGGGGCCTTGAACACTGAAGCTTTCTTT. It encodes CASSPELGALNTEAFF.

This clonotype came up many times. The genes are TRBV28 and TRBJ2-3; TRBD1 agrees at 9 bases. The V gene's germline CDR1 is MDHEN and CDR2 SYDVKM. The CDR3 covers 16 residues. V lost 3 bases, J lost 1 base, and 5 bases stayed unmatched. CDR3 sequence (DNA): TGTGCCAGCAGTTTCACGACAGGGGGGGGCACAGATACGCAGTATTTT. As protein: CASSFTTGGGTDTQYF.

With respect to this clonotype: A much larger clone sits a single nucleotide away, making a read error possible. The chain recombines TRBV7-8 with TRBJ2-7, with 7 positions matching TRBD2. From germline, CDR1 is SGHVS and CDR2 FQNEAQ. The CDR3 sequence is 15 residues long. The DNA of the CDR3 is TGTGCCGGCAGCTTAGATGGGGGGGGGACCTACGAGCAGTACTTC. Protein sequence: CAGSLDGGGTYEQYF.

This clonotype was seen ten or more times. The chain couples TRBV7-2 to TRBJ2-7; D is unclear. The CDR3 runs 16 residues. The V and J ends lost 0 bases and 1 base respectively, with 13 bases between them. CDR1 is SGHTA and CDR2 is FQGNSA in the germline V gene. As DNA, the CDR3 is TGTGCCAGCAGCTTAGCGGCGGCAGGACCATCCTACGAGCAGTACTTC. Translated: CASSLAAAGPSYEQYF. The full variable domain, completed using reference TRBV7-2 and TRBJ2-7, is GAGVSQSPSNKVTEKGKDVELRCDPISGHTALYWYRQSLGQGLEFLIYFQGNSAPDKSGLPSDRFSAERTGGSVSTLTIQRTQQEDSAVYLCASSLAAAGPSYEQYFGPGTRLTVT.

This clonotype was seen repeatedly, ten times or more. This rearrangement joins TRBV11-3 to TRBJ1-1, with D hard to call. V was clipped by 3 bases and J by 1 base, with 9 bases between them. CDR3 size: 14 residues. Germline CDR1 SGHNT, CDR2 YENEEA. The CDR3 reads CASSFSQKNTEAFF. CDR3 in DNA: TGTGCCAGCAGCTTTAGCCAGAAGAACACTGAAGCTTTCTTT.

This clonotype appeared many times. The genes are TRBV6-2 or TRBV6-3 and TRBJ1-5; D perhaps matches TRBD1 (6 bases). The CDR3 runs to 14 residues. V lost 6 bases, J lost 0 bases, and 9 bases lay in between. Germline V gene sequence: CDR1 MNHEY, CDR2 SVGEGT. This chain's CDR3 is CASRPGDSNQPQHF. CDR3 in DNA: TGTGCCAGCAGACCAGGGGATAGCAATCAGCCCCAGCATTTT.

This clonotype was observed a few times. The chain is built from TRBV12-3 or TRBV12-4 and TRBJ2-1; TRBD1 might be the D (5 bases). The CDR3 has 15 amino acids. Trimming removed 7 bases from V and 1 base from J, with 14 bases in between. CDR3 loop: CASNPRQGSYNEQFF. In nucleotides, the CDR3 is TGTGCCAGCAACCCGCGGCAGGGTTCCTACAATGAGCAGTTCTTC.

Ten or more counts support this clonotype. The chain recombines TRBV30 with TRBJ1-2, with D unresolved. The germline V gene encodes CDR1 GTSNPN and CDR2 SVGIG (reference sequence). V shed 0 bases and J shed 3 bases, with 8 bases lying between them. The CDR3 is made up of 13 amino acids. The CDR3 nucleotides read TGTGCCTGGAGTGTGGTCCGGGACTATGGCTACACCTTC. It is translated as CAWSVVRDYGYTF.

On this clonotype itself: An end of the junction does not agree with germline; a read error may underlie this. The V and J genes are TRBV13 and TRBJ1-2, with TRBD1 identical over 9 bases. CDR3 length: 13 residues. Germline CDR1 and CDR2: PRHDT and FYEKMQ (reference sequence). CDR3 sequence (DNA): TGTGCCGGCAGCTGGGGACAGGGAGGCGGCTACACCTTC. Translation: CAGSWGQGGGYTF.

This clonotype was picked up a small number of times. J is TRBJ2-7 and V is TRBV28, with D tentatively TRBD1 (6 bases). Trimming removed 8 bases at V and 7 bases at J, with 12 bases between. This CDR3 has 11 amino acids. Germline V gene data show CDR1 as MDHEN and CDR2 as SYDVKM. In DNA, the CDR3 is TGTGCCAGCCGGGACAACCTGGAGCAGTACTTC. Translated, it gives CASRDNLEQYF.

This clonotype was seen many times. J is TRBJ2-2 and V is TRBV2, with 7 nucleotides matching TRBD1. The CDR3 is 14 amino acids. In germline, CDR1 is SNHLY, CDR2 FYNNEI. Unmatched junction bases numbered 2, after V lost 1 base and J lost 6 bases. The CDR3 is CASSEGQGAGELFF. The CDR3 DNA sequence: TGTGCCAGCAGTGAAGGCCAGGGGGCCGGGGAGCTGTTTTTT.

The sample holds a few counts of this clonotype. Compared with germline, one end of the junction differs, possibly owing to a read error. V and J are TRBV20-1 and TRBJ1-1; D is unclear. The CDR3 runs 14 residues. The germline V gene encodes CDR1 DFQATT and CDR2 SNEGSKA (reference sequence). In DNA, the CDR3 is TGCAGTGCTAGAGTAGGACGCCTTAACACTGAAGCTTCCTTT. Protein product: CSARVGRLNTEASF.

This clonotype was detected ten times or more. The chain links TRBV7-9 to TRBJ2-7; 9 bases fit TRBD1. The J segment lost 1 base and the V segment lost 5 bases, leaving 9 bases of the junction unmatched. The CDR3 runs to 16 residues. Germline CDR1 is SEHNR and CDR2 is FQNEAQ (reference sequence). CDR3 DNA sequence: TGTGCCAGCAGCGCGAGAACAGGGGGCGAGTCCTACGAGCAGTACTTC. Protein product: CASSARTGGESYEQYF.

This clonotype was seen repeatedly, ten times or more. The chain has TRBV2 and TRBJ1-1, with 8 bases lining up with TRBD1. Germline V gene data show CDR1 as SNHLY and CDR2 as FYNNEI. The CDR3 extends over 14 amino acids. V was clipped by 6 bases and J by 4 bases; unmatched bases: 7. This chain's CDR3 is CASREGQEGTEAFF. DNA for the CDR3: TGTGCCAGCAGGGAGGGACAGGAAGGCACTGAAGCTTTCTTT. The full variable domain, rest sourced from reference TRBV2 and TRBJ1-1, is EPEVTQTPSHQVTQMGQEVILRCVPISNHLYFYWYRQILGQKVEFLVSFYNNEISEKSEIFDDQFSVERPDGSNFTLKIRSTKLEDSAMYFCASREGQEGTEAFFGQGTRLTVV.

This clonotype was observed a handful of times. This sequence joins TRBV5-1 and TRBJ1-4; 9 nucleotides line up with TRBD1. The V gene end was trimmed by 4 bases and the J gene end by 8 bases; junction bases not matched to a gene: 6. Germline values: CDR1 SGHRS, CDR2 YFSETQ. The CDR3 totals 14 residues. CDR3 amino acids: CASSRTGVFEKLFF. As DNA, the CDR3 is TGCGCCAGCAGCAGGACAGGGGTATTCGAAAAACTGTTTTTT.

There are many counts of this clonotype. This chain connects TRBV11-2 to TRBJ2-1; D not certain. Germline V gene data show CDR1 as SGHAT and CDR2 as FQNNGV. The V end lost 4 bases, the J end lost 5 bases, and 15 bases lay between the germline ends. CDR3 length: 15 amino acids. CDR3 amino acids: CASSSPRYPDNEQFF. The CDR3 DNA is TGTGCCAGCAGCTCCCCTAGATACCCCGACAATGAGCAGTTCTTC. The full variable domain, completed using reference TRBV11-2 and TRBJ2-1, is EAGVAQSPRYKIIEKRQSVAFWCNPISGHATLYWYQQILGQGPKLLIQFQNNGVVDDSQLPKDRFSAERLKGVDSTLKIQPAKLEDSAVYLCASSSPRYPDNEQFFGPGTRLTVL.

In its sample, this clonotype was seen a few times. A much larger clone lies one base from this, so it may be a read error. The V call is TRBV11-2, the J call TRBJ2-2; 9 bases line up with TRBD2. This CDR3 has 15 residues. J was trimmed by 1 base and V by 5 bases; bases with no gene match: 2. Germline CDR1 is SGHAT and CDR2 is FQNNGV. The CDR3 DNA is TGTGCCAGCAGCATGACTAGCGGGAACACCGGGGAGCTGTTTTTT. Protein product: CASSMTSGNTGELFF.

A few counts support this clonotype. V is TRBV7-9 and J is TRBJ1-2, with D perhaps matching TRBD1 (5 bases). V dropped 2 bases and J dropped 8 bases, with 18 bases sitting between them. This CDR3 has 15 amino acids. The germline CDR1 and CDR2 sequences are SEHNR and FQNEAQ (reference sequence). Written as DNA, the CDR3 is TGTGCCAGCAGCTTATATAACAATTGGGGGGTCGGCTACACCTTC. Encoded protein: CASSLYNNWGVGYTF.

V and J are TRBV30 and TRBJ2-7, with 7 bases aligning to TRBD2. The CDR3 is 22 residues long. After removal of 0 bases from V and 3 bases from J, the junction contained 29 bases not matched to a gene. In germline, CDR1 is GTSNPN, CDR2 SVGIG (reference sequence). The CDR3 region is CAWSVGGEGTSTGNRNLYEQYF. The DNA for the CDR3 is TGTGCCTGGAGTGTGGGTGGGGAGGGTACCTCTACCGGAAACCGGAATCTCTACGAGCAGTACTTC.

This sequence joins TRBV24-1 and TRBJ1-5, with D uncertain. Trimming shortened V by 3 bases and J by 9 bases, and 8 bases separated the two germline ends. The CDR3 totals 12 residues. CDR1 is KGHDR, CDR2 SFDVKD, per germline. CDR3 region: CATSDPGVPQHF. The CDR3 DNA sequence: TGTGCCACCAGTGATCCGGGAGTGCCCCAGCATTTT.

This clonotype has ten or more counts. This rearrangement joins TRBV20-1 to TRBJ2-3, with TRBD2 matching 12 bases. Losses at the gene ends were 0 bases for V and 0 bases for J; bases not matched to a gene: 10. The CDR3 runs 19 residues. Germline V CDR1 and CDR2: DFQATT, SNEGSKA (reference sequence). DNA for the CDR3: TGCAGTGCTAGAGAAGGCTCCCTAGCGGGAGGGTCTAGCACAGATACGCAGTATTTT. Residues: CSAREGSLAGGSSTDTQYF.

The genes are TRBV24-1 and TRBJ1-2, with 8 bases that match TRBD1. Germline V lookup: CDR1 KGHDR, CDR2 SFDVKD. CDR3 length equals 15 residues. J was trimmed by 1 base and V by 3 bases; bases with no gene match: 3. CDR3 DNA: TGTGCCACCAGTGATCCCGGACAGGGTAACTATGGCTACACCTTC. Protein: CATSDPGQGNYGYTF.

This clonotype was recorded at least ten times. The V and J genes are TRBV7-3 and TRBJ2-3; the D gene is possibly TRBD2 (6 bases). The CDR3 consists of 15 residues. Germline V CDR1 and CDR2: SGHTA, FQGTGA. Between the trimmed V and J ends, which lost 0 bases and 3 bases, there was a span of 10 bases. This CDR3 reads CASSLTWTTTDTQYF. CDR3 coding DNA: TGTGCCAGCAGCTTAACGTGGACTACGACAGATACGCAGTATTTT.

This clonotype was recorded at least ten times. The chain has TRBV20-1 and TRBJ1-1; 7 bases agree with TRBD1. The CDR3 has 14 residues. CDR1 and CDR2 (germline): DFQATT, SNEGSKA (reference sequence). The trim removed 2 bases at V and 1 base at J, leaving 4 bases unmatched. The CDR3 DNA sequence: TGCAGTGCTAGATGGACAGGAGAGAACACTGAAGCTTTCTTT. This gives the protein CSARWTGENTEAFF.

The genes are TRBV24-1 and TRBJ2-1; D call uncertain. This CDR3 contains 14 residues. V lost 4 bases, J lost 11 bases, and 17 bases lay in between. Germline CDR1 reads KGHDR; CDR2 reads SFDVKD. DNA for the CDR3: TGTGCCACCAGTGACCCCCCGGCAGTGGCCCAGCAGTTCTTC. It translates to CATSDPPAVAQQFF.

This clonotype was observed a handful of times. The V gene is TRBV5-5, the J gene TRBJ1-4; D remains unclear. Trimming removed 3 bases at V and 0 bases at J, with 12 bases between. Germline V CDR1 and CDR2: SGHKS, YYEKEE (reference sequence). CDR3 size: 16 residues. CDR3 nucleotides: TGTGCCAGCAGCTACCGGAAGATAGCAACTAATGAAAAACTGTTTTTT. It is translated as CASSYRKIATNEKLFF.

The rearrangement uses TRBV27 and TRBJ2-2; no reliable D call. This CDR3 is built from 13 residues. The V gene's germline CDR1 is MNHEY and CDR2 SMNVEV (reference sequence). Trimming removed 6 bases from V and 7 bases from J, with 12 bases in between. The DNA for the CDR3 is TGTGCCAGCAGGCTATGGCCGGGCGGGGAGCTGTTTTTT. Translation: CASRLWPGGELFF.

This clonotype showed up many times. The V call is TRBV11-2, the J call TRBJ2-7; D gene unclear. With 1 base removed from V and 3 bases from J, the gap between germline ends came to 7 bases. The length of the CDR3 is 13 residues. Germline CDR1 SGHAT, CDR2 FQNNGV. As DNA, the CDR3 is TGTGCCAGCAGCTTAGGCGTTTACTACGAGCAGTACTTC. Protein: CASSLGVYYEQYF.

This clonotype was observed a few times. The V and J genes are TRBV7-9 and TRBJ1-2, with a weak D call TRBD1 (6 bases). V lost 8 bases, J lost 4 bases, and 17 bases lay in between. The germline V gene has CDR1 SEHNR and CDR2 FQNEAQ (reference sequence). The CDR3 runs to 14 residues. CDR3 region: CASHPGGTVYGYTF. The CDR3 bases are TGTGCCAGCCATCCTGGGGGCACCGTCTATGGCTACACCTTC.